The rows below give T cell receptor beta chains drawn from one sample of a study of a mutant IDH1 vaccine in newly diagnosed glioma. Profiling relied on immunoSEQ multiplex PCR, and the TCRdb table lists in-frame clones only, not all of them. Of 60,000 to 85,000 clones listed, around 85% are singletons. Their target antigens are unknown. The material was PBMCs, obtained from a glioma patient whose treatment included an IDH1 peptide vaccine. Receptors originate from a woman aged 45-65 years with glioma. CDR3s include the opening cysteine and the closing phenylalanine or tryptophan. The order of the fields is J gene, clone size, V gene, CDR3 length, D gene, CDR3 DNA, CDR3 protein. A D gene is named only where the DNA matches it firmly. Clone size is shown for a subset of rows, as once, few, many or a class of expanded clone.

j_call: TRBJ1-2; clone_size: NA; v_call: TRBV29-1; cdr3_length: 13; d_call: NA; cdr3_nt: TGCAGCGGGACGTCGGAGAATAACTATGGCTACACCTTC; cdr3_aa: CSGTSENNYGYTF
j_call: TRBJ2-3; clone_size: NA; v_call: TRBV1; cdr3_length: 10; d_call: NA; cdr3_nt: TGCACTCACAGCACAGATACGCAGTATTTT; cdr3_aa: CTHSTDTQYF
j_call: TRBJ2-7; clone_size: once; v_call: TRBV4-2; cdr3_length: 13; d_call: NA; cdr3_nt: TGTGCCAGCAGCCAAGATACGGGGAAGGAGCAGTACTTC; cdr3_aa: CASSQDTGKEQYF
j_call: TRBJ2-5; clone_size: NA; v_call: TRBV5-4; cdr3_length: 14; d_call: TRBD2; cdr3_nt: TGTGCCAGCAGCCGGGCGGGGGGGGCTGAGACCCAGTACTTC; cdr3_aa: CASSRAGGAETQYF
j_call: TRBJ2-7; clone_size: once; v_call: TRBV10-2; cdr3_length: 16; d_call: NA; cdr3_nt: TGCGCCAGCAGTGTAGGGACCCCGGGACACCTCTACGAGCAGTACTTC; cdr3_aa: CASSVGTPGHLYEQYF
j_call: TRBJ1-1; clone_size: NA; v_call: TRBV5-4; cdr3_length: 16; d_call: TRBD1; cdr3_nt: TGTGCCAGCAGCTCGCCGGGACAGGGGAGGGGCACTGAAGCTTTCTTT; cdr3_aa: CASSSPGQGRGTEAFF
j_call: TRBJ1-1; clone_size: NA; v_call: TRBV27; cdr3_length: 13; d_call: NA; cdr3_nt: TGTGCCAGCAGTCCCGAGACAGCCACTGAAGCTTTCTTT; cdr3_aa: CASSPETATEAFF
j_call: TRBJ1-4; clone_size: NA; v_call: TRBV4-1; cdr3_length: 18; d_call: NA; cdr3_nt: TGCGCCAGCAGCCGAATCAGGTGGCGCGATGGCAAATGGGAAAAACTGTTTTTT; cdr3_aa: CASSRIRWRDGKWEKLFF
j_call: TRBJ2-7; clone_size: NA; v_call: TRBV10-2; cdr3_length: 11; d_call: NA; cdr3_nt: TGCGCCACCCGAGGGTCCTACGAGCAGTACTTC; cdr3_aa: CATRGSYEQYF
j_call: TRBJ1-1; clone_size: NA; v_call: TRBV6-6; cdr3_length: 11; d_call: NA; cdr3_nt: TGTGCCAGCAGTTGGACGGCTGAAGCTTTCTTT; cdr3_aa: CASSWTAEAFF
j_call: TRBJ1-5; clone_size: NA; v_call: TRBV5-6; cdr3_length: 14; d_call: TRBD1; cdr3_nt: TGTGCCAGCAGCTGGACAGGGGGCAATCAGCCCCAGCATTTT; cdr3_aa: CASSWTGGNQPQHF
j_call: TRBJ2-7; clone_size: NA; v_call: TRBV11-2; cdr3_length: 10; d_call: NA; cdr3_nt: TGTGCCAGCGGGCCCTACGAGCAGTACTTC; cdr3_aa: CASGPYEQYF
j_call: TRBJ1-6; clone_size: NA; v_call: TRBV27; cdr3_length: 14; d_call: NA; cdr3_nt: TGTGCCAGCAGTTTTCGCAGGGCTAATTCACCCCTCCACTTT; cdr3_aa: CASSFRRANSPLHF
j_call: TRBJ2-2; clone_size: once; v_call: TRBV19; cdr3_length: 17; d_call: TRBD1; cdr3_nt: TGTGCCAGTCGCCCGATCGGGACAGGGAGTCGGGACGGGGAGCTGTTTTTT; cdr3_aa: CASRPIGTGSRDGELFF
j_call: TRBJ1-1; clone_size: NA; v_call: TRBV7-3; cdr3_length: 13; d_call: NA; cdr3_nt: TGTGCCAGCAGCTTATCGCTGGGGACTGAAGCTTTCTTT; cdr3_aa: CASSLSLGTEAFF
j_call: TRBJ2-4; clone_size: NA; v_call: TRBV7-9; cdr3_length: 16; d_call: TRBD2; cdr3_nt: TGTGCCAGCAGCTTATCTGTAGCGGGAGGTCTCGACATTCAGTACTTC; cdr3_aa: CASSLSVAGGLDIQYF
j_call: TRBJ2-7; clone_size: few; v_call: TRBV5-1; cdr3_length: 16; d_call: NA; cdr3_nt: TGCGCCTGCAGGGGCGGGACGGGGATGGGCAACTACGAGCAGTACTTC; cdr3_aa: CACRGGTGMGNYEQYF
j_call: TRBJ1-5; clone_size: NA; v_call: TRBV5-1; cdr3_length: 15; d_call: NA; cdr3_nt: TGCGCCAGCAGCTTGGCGGGGGGAAGGGATCAGCCCCAGCATTTT; cdr3_aa: CASSLAGGRDQPQHF
j_call: TRBJ2-7; clone_size: NA; v_call: TRBV9; cdr3_length: 14; d_call: NA; cdr3_nt: TGTGCCAGCAGCAAAGGGGGAGGTTCCTACGAGCAGTACTTC; cdr3_aa: CASSKGGGSYEQYF
j_call: TRBJ1-1; clone_size: NA; v_call: TRBV28; cdr3_length: 14; d_call: NA; cdr3_nt: TGTGCCAGCTTCTTGGGGGGGAGGGCCACTGAAGCTTTCTTT; cdr3_aa: CASFLGGRATEAFF
j_call: TRBJ1-4; clone_size: NA; v_call: TRBV30; cdr3_length: 15; d_call: TRBD1; cdr3_nt: TGTGCCTGGAGGGATACGGGACAGCTCGTCGAAAAACTGTTTTTT; cdr3_aa: CAWRDTGQLVEKLFF
j_call: TRBJ2-7; clone_size: NA; v_call: TRBV5-5; cdr3_length: 15; d_call: TRBD1; cdr3_nt: TGTGCCAGCAGCTACCGACAGGGGAGCTCCTACGAGCAGTACTTC; cdr3_aa: CASSYRQGSSYEQYF
j_call: TRBJ1-2; clone_size: NA; v_call: TRBV6-5; cdr3_length: 14; d_call: NA; cdr3_nt: TGTGCCAGCAGTTACTCCTTAGGACAGCACCCCTACACCTTC; cdr3_aa: CASSYSLGQHPYTF
j_call: TRBJ2-2; clone_size: once; v_call: TRBV15; cdr3_length: 15; d_call: NA; cdr3_nt: TGTGCCACCAGCAGAGGAGAAGTAAACACCGGGGAGCTGTTTTTT; cdr3_aa: CATSRGEVNTGELFF
j_call: TRBJ2-3; clone_size: NA; v_call: TRBV9; cdr3_length: 15; d_call: TRBD2; cdr3_nt: TGTGCCAGCAGCGGTAGCGGGAGGATTACAGATACGCAGTATTTT; cdr3_aa: CASSGSGRITDTQYF
j_call: TRBJ2-7; clone_size: NA; v_call: TRBV28; cdr3_length: 13; d_call: NA; cdr3_nt: TGTGCCAGCAGTTTGACTCTTTCCTACGAGCAGTACTTC; cdr3_aa: CASSLTLSYEQYF
j_call: TRBJ2-5; clone_size: NA; v_call: TRBV9; cdr3_length: 15; d_call: TRBD2; cdr3_nt: TGTGCCAGCAGCGCGCCGGGACTAGCGGGTGGGACCCAGTACTTC; cdr3_aa: CASSAPGLAGGTQYF
j_call: TRBJ2-5; clone_size: NA; v_call: TRBV7-8; cdr3_length: 15; d_call: TRBD2; cdr3_nt: TGTGCCAGCACCATTTTGTCGGGAGGGGCAGAGACCCAGTACTTC; cdr3_aa: CASTILSGGAETQYF
j_call: TRBJ1-1; clone_size: once; v_call: TRBV28; cdr3_length: 14; d_call: TRBD1; cdr3_nt: TGTGCCAGCATTCCGGGACAGGCGAACACTGAAGCTTTCTTT; cdr3_aa: CASIPGQANTEAFF
j_call: TRBJ2-7; clone_size: few; v_call: TRBV7-6; cdr3_length: 15; d_call: NA; cdr3_nt: TGTGCCAGCAGCCTGACAGCGGGACAGTCCTACGAGCAGTACTTC; cdr3_aa: CASSLTAGQSYEQYF
j_call: TRBJ2-7; clone_size: NA; v_call: TRBV6-1; cdr3_length: 13; d_call: NA; cdr3_nt: TGTGCCAGCAGCGACAGGACCAGCTACGAGCAGTACTTC; cdr3_aa: CASSDRTSYEQYF
j_call: TRBJ1-4; clone_size: NA; v_call: TRBV29-1; cdr3_length: 14; d_call: NA; cdr3_nt: TGCAGCGTTTCCGTAGGTGCAACTAATGAAAAACTGTTTTTT; cdr3_aa: CSVSVGATNEKLFF
j_call: TRBJ1-1; clone_size: NA; v_call: TRBV4-2; cdr3_length: 14; d_call: TRBD1; cdr3_nt: TGTGCCAGCAGCCCCGGACAGGGGGCTGATGAAGCTTTCTTT; cdr3_aa: CASSPGQGADEAFF